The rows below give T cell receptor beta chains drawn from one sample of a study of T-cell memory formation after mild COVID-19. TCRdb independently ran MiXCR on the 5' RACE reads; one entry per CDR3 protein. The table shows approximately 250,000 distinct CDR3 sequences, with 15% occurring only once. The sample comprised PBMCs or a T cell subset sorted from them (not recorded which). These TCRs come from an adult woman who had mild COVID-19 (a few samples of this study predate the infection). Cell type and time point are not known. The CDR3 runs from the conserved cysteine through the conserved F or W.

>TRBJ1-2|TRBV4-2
CASSQRGVSYGYTF
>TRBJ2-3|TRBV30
CAFTSGSTDTQYF
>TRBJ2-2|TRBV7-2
CASSQMAGPNTGELFF
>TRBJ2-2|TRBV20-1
CSARIGTVNTGELFF
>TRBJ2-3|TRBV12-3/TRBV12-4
CASSGLAGASDTQYF
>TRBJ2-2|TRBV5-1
CASSSTTGNTGELFF
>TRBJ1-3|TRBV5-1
CASSLDGTGNTIYF
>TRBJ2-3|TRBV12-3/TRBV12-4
CASSSRDRSTDTQYF
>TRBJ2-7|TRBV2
CASSEAGLASYYEQYF
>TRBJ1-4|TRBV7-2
CASSFHGPNEKLFF
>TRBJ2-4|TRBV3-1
CASSPPGMSNIQYF
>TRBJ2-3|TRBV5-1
CASSSRDRGHDTQYF
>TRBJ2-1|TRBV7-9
CAGVAGHNEQFF
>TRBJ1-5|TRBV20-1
CSAYRETSNQPQHF
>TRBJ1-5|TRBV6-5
CASSPRPAGDSNQPQHF
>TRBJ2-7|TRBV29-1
CSVSQGLIYEQYF
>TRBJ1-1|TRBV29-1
CSVADRATEAFF
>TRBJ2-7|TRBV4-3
CASSPRTESYEQYF
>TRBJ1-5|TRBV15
CATSRVTGVIGNQPQHF
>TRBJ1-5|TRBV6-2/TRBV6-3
CASSSTGRKSNQPQHF
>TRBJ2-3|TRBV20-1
CSAPSQGGGATDTQYF
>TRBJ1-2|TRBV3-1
CASSQGAGYYGYTF
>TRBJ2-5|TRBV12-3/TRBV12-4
CASSLMGGAGVTQYF
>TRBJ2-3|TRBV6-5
CASRVGLAVTSTDTQYF
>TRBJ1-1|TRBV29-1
CSVQTGEQTEAFF
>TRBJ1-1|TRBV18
CASSQQGGNTEAFF
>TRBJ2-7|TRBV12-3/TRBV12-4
CASSPRQRQYF
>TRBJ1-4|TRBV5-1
CASSLAGSANEKLFF
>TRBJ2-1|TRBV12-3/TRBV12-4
CASSPSGVYEQFF
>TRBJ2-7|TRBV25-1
CASSVTRGNEQYF
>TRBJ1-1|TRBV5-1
CASRHLSGGALTEAFF
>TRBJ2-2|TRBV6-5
CASSYSAAGGHVGGELFF
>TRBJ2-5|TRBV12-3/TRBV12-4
CASSFGGSYQETQYF
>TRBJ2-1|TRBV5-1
CASSLGGASYNEQFF
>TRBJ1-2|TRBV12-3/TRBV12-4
CASSSGQGGYGYTF
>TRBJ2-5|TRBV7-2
CASSQGTGGETQYF
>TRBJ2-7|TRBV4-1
CASSQDRAGLYEQYF
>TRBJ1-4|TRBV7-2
CASTAAAREKLFF
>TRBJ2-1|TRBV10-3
CASKSVSSYNEQFF
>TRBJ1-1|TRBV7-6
CASSLAIGRGSQMNTEAFF
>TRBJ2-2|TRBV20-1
CSASRGQINTGELFF
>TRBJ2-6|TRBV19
CASSISGTGYSGANVLTF
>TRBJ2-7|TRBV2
CASSVRGGRYEQYF
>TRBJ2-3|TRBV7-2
CASSPQIDTQYF
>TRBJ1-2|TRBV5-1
CASSQHQGAYGYTF
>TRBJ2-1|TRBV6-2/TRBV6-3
CASSRATSGRHEQFF
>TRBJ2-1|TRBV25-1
CASRSRLTGLFNEQFF
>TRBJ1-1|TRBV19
CASSMGTPLNTEAFF